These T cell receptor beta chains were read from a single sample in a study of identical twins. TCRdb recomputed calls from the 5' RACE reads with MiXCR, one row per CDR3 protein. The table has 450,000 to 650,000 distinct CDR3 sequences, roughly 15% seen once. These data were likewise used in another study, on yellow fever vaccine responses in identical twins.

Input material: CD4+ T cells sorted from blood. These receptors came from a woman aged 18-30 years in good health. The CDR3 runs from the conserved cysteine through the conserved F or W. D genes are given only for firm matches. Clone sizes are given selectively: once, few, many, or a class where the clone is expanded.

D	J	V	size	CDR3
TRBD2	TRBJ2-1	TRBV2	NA	CASSRRTSGLNEQFF
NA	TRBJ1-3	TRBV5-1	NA	CASSLVARGSGNTIYF
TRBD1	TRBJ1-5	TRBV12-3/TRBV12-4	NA	CASILTGNQPQHF
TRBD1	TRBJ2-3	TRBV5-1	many	CASSSDRTLGDTQYF
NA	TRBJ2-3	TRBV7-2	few	CASSLARINTDTQYF
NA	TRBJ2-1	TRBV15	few	CATSRDLASSYEQFF
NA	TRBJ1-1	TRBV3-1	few	CASSQGLRGTEAFF
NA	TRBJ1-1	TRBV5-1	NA	CASSLAEGGTEAFF
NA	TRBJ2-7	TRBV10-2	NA	CASSVAATYEQYF
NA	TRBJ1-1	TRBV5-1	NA	CASSLFAGENTEAFF
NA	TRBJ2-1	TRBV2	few	CASSEGNYNEQFF
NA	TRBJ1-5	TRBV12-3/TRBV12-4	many	CASSLRENQPQHF
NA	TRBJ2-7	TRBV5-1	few	CASSLVADSYEQYF
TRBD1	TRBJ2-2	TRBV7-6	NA	CASSGDRDGSGEPFF
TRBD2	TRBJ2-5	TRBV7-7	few	CASSPTGTSGQETQYF
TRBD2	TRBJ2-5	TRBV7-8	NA	CASSLGGGWETQYF
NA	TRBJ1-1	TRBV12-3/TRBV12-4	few	CASSFRQTEAFF
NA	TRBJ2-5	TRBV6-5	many	CASRGEETQYF
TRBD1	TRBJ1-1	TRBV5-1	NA	CASTPDRVNTEAFF
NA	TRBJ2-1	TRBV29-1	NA	CSFNAGRSYNEQFF
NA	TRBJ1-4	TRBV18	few	CASSPPQGKLFF
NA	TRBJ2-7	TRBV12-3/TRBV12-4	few	CASSFTREPPEQYF
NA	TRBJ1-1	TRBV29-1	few	CSVETAPHEAFF
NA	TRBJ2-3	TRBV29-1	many	CSCQGLSTDTQYF
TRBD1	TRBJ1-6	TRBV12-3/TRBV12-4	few	CASSYATGGIYSPLHF
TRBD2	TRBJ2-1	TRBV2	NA	CARCSGLAGAKTLYNEQFF
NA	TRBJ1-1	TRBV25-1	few	CASSGGVTFF
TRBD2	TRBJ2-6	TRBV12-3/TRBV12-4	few	CASSLAGLANRGANVLTF
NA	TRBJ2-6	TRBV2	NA	CASGGAPGANVLTF
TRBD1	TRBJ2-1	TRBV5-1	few	CASSRGLDNEQFF
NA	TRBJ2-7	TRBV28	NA	CASSFYPPYEQYF
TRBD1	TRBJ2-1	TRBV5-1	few	CASSRPGTGSNEQFF
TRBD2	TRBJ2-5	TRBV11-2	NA	CASSLVVSSGLMETQYF
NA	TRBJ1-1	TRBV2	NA	CASSGVGNTEAFF
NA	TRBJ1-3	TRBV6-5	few	CASSYSGGTGSENTIYF
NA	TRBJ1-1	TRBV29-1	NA	CSVEWGLTEAFF
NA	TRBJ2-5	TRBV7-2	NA	CASSLRGANQETQYF